This record concerns one T cell receptor beta chain sequence. CDR1 LGHNA and CDR2 YNFKEQ come from the germline V gene. There are 15 residues in the CDR3. V lost 0 bases, J lost 2 bases, and 2 bases stayed unmatched. The protocol was immunoSEQ multiplex PCR, while the TCRdb copy is restricted to in-frame clones and leaves out a portion. The table has about 240,000 clones, around 85% seen once. These data originate in a study of blood T cell repertoires in COVID-19. For the study at large: Both acute and convalescent COVID-19 samples were obtained from the United States, Italy and Spain.

Sample: peripheral blood. This clonotype was obtained from an elderly woman with acute or convalescent COVID-19. This chain joins TRBV4-2 and TRBJ2-3; TRBD2 agrees at 7 bases. The CDR3 protein is CASSQEGLHTDTQYF. For the CDR3, the DNA is TGTGCCAGCAGCCAAGAGGGACTACACACAGATACGCAGTATTTT.